This T cell receptor (beta chain) is from a study of OX40 agonist ivuxolimab in advanced cancers. Method: immunoSEQ multiplex PCR; TCRdb's copy keeps in-frame clones and lacks some. This sample yields 20,000 to 25,000 clones, of which about nine tenths are seen a single time; 21% belongs to the top ten. The germline CDR1 and CDR2 sequences are SGHAT and FQNNGV. Trimming left V 2 bases short and J 3 bases short, with 11 bases between. The CDR3 consists of 14 residues. The receptor was derived from an adult with an advanced solid tumor such as melanoma, head and neck, liver or kidney cancer. The source was CD4+ or CD8+ T cells sorted from blood, collected in a trial of the OX40 agonist ivuxolimab. This rearrangement joins TRBV11-2 to TRBJ2-7; D is perhaps TRBD1 (5 bases). The CDR3 loop is CASSLSQGNYEQYF. CDR3 DNA: TGTGCCAGCAGCTTATCGCAGGGAAACTACGAGCAGTACTTC.